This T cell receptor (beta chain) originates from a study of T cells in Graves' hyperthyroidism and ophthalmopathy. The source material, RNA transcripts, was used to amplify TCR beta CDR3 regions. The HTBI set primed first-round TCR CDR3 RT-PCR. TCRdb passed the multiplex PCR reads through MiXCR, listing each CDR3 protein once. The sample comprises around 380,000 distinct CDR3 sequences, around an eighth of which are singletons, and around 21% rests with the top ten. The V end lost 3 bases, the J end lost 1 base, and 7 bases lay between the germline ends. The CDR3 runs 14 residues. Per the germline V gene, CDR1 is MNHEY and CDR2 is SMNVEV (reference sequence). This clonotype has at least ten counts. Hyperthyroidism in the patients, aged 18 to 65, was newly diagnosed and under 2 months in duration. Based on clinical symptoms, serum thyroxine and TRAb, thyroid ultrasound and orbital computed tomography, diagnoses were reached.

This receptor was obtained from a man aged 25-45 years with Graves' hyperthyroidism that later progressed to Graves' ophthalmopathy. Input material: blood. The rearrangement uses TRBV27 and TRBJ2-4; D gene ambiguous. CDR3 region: CASSFMGAKNIQYF. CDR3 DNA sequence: TGTGCCAGCAGTTTTATGGGGGCCAAAAACATTCAGTACTTC.